This T cell receptor beta chain was sequenced for a study of blood T cell repertoires in COVID-19. Study-level information: Sites across the United States, Italy and Spain contributed samples from acute and convalescent COVID-19. From T cells, B-cell-depleted T cells, or PBMCs came the material, which was cDNA or gDNA.

Per the study methods: Using reference gene primer amplification, nucleated cell counts were estimated. The repertoire was sequenced with immunoSEQ multiplex PCR; TCRdb's copy has only in-frame clones and lacks some. The D gene and trimming were derived from the DNA, and the V and J assignments and clone size from that table. The sample records around 68,000 clones, 88% being singletons. With 3 bases removed from V and 0 bases from J, the gap between germline ends came to 8 bases. This CDR3 region has 15 residues. Germline V gene lookup returns CDR1 SGHTA and CDR2 FQGNSA. The chain joins TRBV7-2 to TRBJ2-2; no reliable D call. The sample was peripheral blood. The sequence was collected from a human donor in a cohort sampled during active COVID-19. The CDR3 loop is CASSLARSNTGELFF. CDR3 coding DNA: TGTGCCAGCAGCTTGGCCAGATCGAACACCGGGGAGCTGTTTTTT.